This entry describes one T cell receptor (beta chain). The CDR3 length is 15 residues. V dropped 7 bases and J dropped 4; count of bases not matched to a gene: 10. Germline V gives CDR1 SGDLS, CDR2 YYNGEE. Sequenced by immunoSEQ multiplex PCR; TCRdb stores in-frame clones only, minus some. The sample gives around 72,000 clones, around 90% of which show up once; approximately 28% is in the top ten. These data come from a study of blood T cell repertoires in COVID-19. This chain links TRBV9 with TRBJ2-2, with 7 bases aligning to TRBD1. The receptor was derived from a middle-aged man with acute or convalescent COVID-19. The sample comprised peripheral blood. In DNA, the CDR3 is TGTGCCAGCCAAAGACAGGGTTTAGGCACCGGGGAGCTGTTTTTT. It translates to CASQRQGLGTGELFF.